Listed here are 15 T cell receptor beta chains from one sample, sequenced in a study of cytomegalovirus exposure and HLA in healthy donors. In the PCR, 60 Vbeta and 13 Jbeta primers were used. Profiled with immunoSEQ multiplex PCR; TCRdb holds only in-frame clones, not every one. The sample has 100,000 to 150,000 clones; approximately 70% are singletons. Input material: PBMCs. All receptors come from a man aged 60 to 69 in good health and CMV-seropositive.

This chain links TRBV28 with TRBJ2-3, with 8 bases lining up with TRBD2. The CDR3 extends over 13 amino acids. In germline, CDR1 is MDHEN, CDR2 SYDVKM. V shed 3 bases, J shed 7 bases, and the junction held 3 bases outside the gene matches. CDR3 amino acids: CASSLRGVYTQYF. The CDR3 DNA reads as TGTGCCAGCAGTTTGCGGGGGGTGTATACGCAGTATTTT.

This clone was found once. The chain carries TRBV6-6 and TRBJ2-7; 8 nucleotides agree with TRBD1. V was pared by 6 bases and J by 4 bases, with 5 bases of the junction left unmatched. Germline V lookup: CDR1 MNHNY, CDR2 SVGAGI (reference sequence). This CDR3 has 13 residues. The CDR3 DNA reads as TGTGCCAGCAGGCAGGGGGCGCGTTACGAGCAGTACTTC. This encodes CASRQGARYEQYF.

In this sample, this clone turned up a few times. The chain combines TRBV9 with TRBJ2-7, with 9 bases that match TRBD1. The J segment lost 2 bases and the V segment lost 2 bases, leaving 2 bases of the junction unmatched. The CDR3 extends over 14 amino acids. Germline values: CDR1 SGDLS, CDR2 YYNGEE. CDR3 DNA sequence: TGTGCCAGCAGCGTGGGGACAGGGACCTACGAGCAGTACTTC. Residues: CASSVGTGTYEQYF.

This clone was seen only a few times. This sequence joins TRBV7-9 and TRBJ1-2, with 7 bases that match TRBD1. CDR3 length: 14 residues. Germline V gene lookup returns CDR1 SEHNR and CDR2 FQNEAQ (reference sequence). The trim removed 5 bases at V and 12 bases at J, leaving 15 bases unmatched. The CDR3 DNA reads as TGTGCCAGCAGCGGGGGACAGCCCCTCATGGCAAACACCTTC. Protein: CASSGGQPLMANTF. Full variable domain (remainder filled in from reference TRBV7-9 and TRBJ1-2): DTGVSQNPRHKITKRGQNVTFRCDPISEHNRLYWYRQTLGQGPEFLTYFQNEAQLEKSRLLSDRFSAERPKGSFSTLEIQRTEQGDSAMYLCASSGGQPLMANTFGSGTRLTVV.

This clone was picked up a small number of times. The genes are TRBV21-1 and TRBJ1-2. TRBV21-1 is tagged as a pseudogene. The CDR3 spans 20 residues. The CDR3 loop is CASSKESAGRKAGKAYGYTF. The DNA of the CDR3 is TGTGCCAGCAGCAAAGAGTCTGCGGGACGTAAAGCTGGAAAGGCCTATGGCTACACCTTC.

The chain is built from TRBV11-3 and TRBJ1-5; 9 bases agree with TRBD1. V trimming: 5 bases; J trimming: 2 bases; junction bases outside the gene matches: 16. In germline, CDR1 is SGHNT, CDR2 YENEEA. This CDR3 is built from 19 residues. The CDR3 sequence is CASSLFSGQGKLGNQPQHF. In nucleotides, the CDR3 is TGTGCCAGCAGCCTTTTTTCGGGACAGGGAAAGCTGGGCAATCAGCCCCAGCATTTT.

The chain has TRBV6-5 and TRBJ1-6; 7 nucleotides agree with TRBD1. Germline loops: CDR1 MNHEY, CDR2 SVGAGI. V shed 0 bases, J shed 3 bases, and the junction held 2 bases outside the gene matches. The CDR3 extends over 16 amino acids. DNA of the CDR3: TGTGCCAGCAGTTACTCGCGACAGGGCTATAATTCACCCCTCCACTTT. It codes for CASSYSRQGYNSPLHF.

The chain recombines TRBV4-1 with TRBJ1-1; D may be TRBD1 (6 bases). This CDR3 has 16 residues. Deletions cut 1 base from V and 2 bases from J, with 14 bases between. CDR1 and CDR2 (germline): MGHRA, YSYEKL. DNA of the CDR3: TGCGCCAGCAGCCAAGCCTGGGGGGGGCTAAACACTGAAGCTTTCTTT. This sequence encodes CASSQAWGGLNTEAFF.

This sequence joins TRBV6-1 and TRBJ1-2; no firm D call. The CDR3 is made up of 12 amino acids. V dropped 7 bases and J dropped 5 bases, with 11 bases sitting between them. Germline assignment: CDR1 MNHNS and CDR2 SASEGT. The CDR3 sequence is CASTEHHYGYTF. In nucleotides, the CDR3 is TGTGCCAGCACAGAACACCATTATGGCTACACCTTC.

The CDR3 reads CASSAIRGTVHSPLHF. The CDR3 DNA reads as TGTGCCAGCAGTGCGATCAGGGGAACGGTGCATTCACCCCTCCACTTT. V usage is TRBV27 and J usage is TRBJ1-6, with D possibly matching TRBD1 (6 bases). Germline CDR1 MNHEY, CDR2 SMNVEV (reference sequence). V lost 5 bases to trimming and J lost 8 bases, with 19 bases between them. This CDR3 contains 16 residues.

The V and J genes are TRBV5-1 and TRBJ2-3, with a tentative D call TRBD1 (5 bases). V lost 4 bases, J lost 0 bases, and 12 bases lay in between. The CDR3 loop spans 15 amino acids. Per germline, CDR1 SGHRS and CDR2 YFSETQ. As DNA, the CDR3 is TGCGCCAGCAGCGGACGAGCAGGGAGCACAGATACGCAGTATTTT. It translates to CASSGRAGSTDTQYF.

The chain joins TRBV28 to TRBJ1-2; 7 bases line up with TRBD1. The CDR3 loop spans 16 amino acids. With 4 bases clipped from V and 4 bases from J, the junction kept 12 bases outside the gene matches. Germline lookup yields CDR1 MDHEN and CDR2 SYDVKM. The CDR3 spells CASSSPPSTGRYGYTF. The CDR3 coding sequence is TGTGCCAGCAGTTCCCCTCCCTCGACAGGGCGCTATGGCTACACCTTC.

The chain employs TRBV6-1 and TRBJ2-3; no definite D call. CDR3 length equals 13 residues. Germline V gene lookup returns CDR1 MNHNS and CDR2 SASEGT. V lost 7 bases and J lost 4, with 12 bases in between. The CDR3 DNA is TGTGCCAGCAACCCCTGGAGATCAGATACGCAGTATTTT. Protein sequence: CASNPWRSDTQYF.

The chain links TRBV28 to TRBJ1-6, with a possible D match to TRBD1 (5 bases). Trimming pared 6 bases from V and 7 bases from J, leaving 13 bases between. Germline-derived CDR1 and CDR2 are MDHEN and SYDVKM. The CDR3 sequence is 14 residues long. The CDR3 region has the DNA TGTGCCAGCAGCTTCGTGGGGGGGAATTCACCCCTCCACTTT. Its translation is CASSFVGGNSPLHF.

This clone was seen a handful of times. The sample contains more than one DNA sequence encoding this CDR3. This chain links TRBV5-1 with TRBJ2-1, with D possibly TRBD2 on 6 matching bases. The CDR3 totals 13 residues. Germline V gene sequence: CDR1 SGHRS, CDR2 YFSETQ. V was pared by 0 bases and J by 7 bases, with 8 bases between. The CDR3 protein is CASSLERGNEQFF. The DNA of the CDR3 is TGCGCCAGCAGCTTGGAACGGGGGAATGAGCAGTTCTTC.